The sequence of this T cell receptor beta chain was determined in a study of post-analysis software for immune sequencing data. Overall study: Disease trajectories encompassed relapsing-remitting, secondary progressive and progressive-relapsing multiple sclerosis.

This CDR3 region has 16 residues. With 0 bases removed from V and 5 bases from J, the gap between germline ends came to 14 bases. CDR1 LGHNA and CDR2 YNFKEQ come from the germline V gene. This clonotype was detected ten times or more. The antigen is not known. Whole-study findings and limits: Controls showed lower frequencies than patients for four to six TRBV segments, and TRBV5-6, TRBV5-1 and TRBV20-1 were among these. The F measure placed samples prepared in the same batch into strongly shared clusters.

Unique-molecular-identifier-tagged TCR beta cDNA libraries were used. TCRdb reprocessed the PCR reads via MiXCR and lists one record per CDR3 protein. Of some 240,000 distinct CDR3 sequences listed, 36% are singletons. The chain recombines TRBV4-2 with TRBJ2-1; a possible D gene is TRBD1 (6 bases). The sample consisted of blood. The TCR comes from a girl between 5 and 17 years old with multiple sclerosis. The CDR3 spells CASSQDPGTPNNEQFF. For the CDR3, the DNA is TGTGCCAGCAGCCAAGATCCAGGGACACCCAACAATGAGCAGTTCTTC.